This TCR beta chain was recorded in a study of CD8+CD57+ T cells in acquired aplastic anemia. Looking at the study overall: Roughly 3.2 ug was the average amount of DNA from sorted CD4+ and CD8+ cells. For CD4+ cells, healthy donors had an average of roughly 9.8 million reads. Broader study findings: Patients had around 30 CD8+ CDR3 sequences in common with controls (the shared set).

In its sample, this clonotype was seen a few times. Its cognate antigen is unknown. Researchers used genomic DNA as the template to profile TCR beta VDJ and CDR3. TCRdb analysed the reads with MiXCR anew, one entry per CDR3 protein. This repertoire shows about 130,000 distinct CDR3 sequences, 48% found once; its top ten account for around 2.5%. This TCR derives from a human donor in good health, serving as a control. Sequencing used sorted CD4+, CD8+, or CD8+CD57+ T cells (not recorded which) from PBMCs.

The CDR3 spells CASSLSRDFSYEQYF. The CDR3 nucleotides read TGTGCCAGCAGCCTAAGCCGGGACTTCTCCTACGAGCAGTACTTC. V is TRBV7-9 and J is TRBJ2-7, with D possibly being TRBD2 (6 bases). CDR1 and CDR2 from the germline V gene are SEHNR and FQNEAQ (reference sequence). The length of the CDR3 is 15 residues. The ends were cut back, 5 bases at V and 0 bases at J, with 14 bases in the middle.